Below are 18 T cell receptor beta chains sequenced from a single sample in a study of blood T cells in healthy people across ages. Using a J-beta primer mix together with a sample-barcoded 5' primer, a second PCR was run for roughly 6 to 12 cycles. TCRdb processed the 5' RACE reads anew with MiXCR; each CDR3 protein has one entry. The sample records approximately 810,000 distinct CDR3 sequences, around 26% being singletons. Sequencing was done on a sample of blood. The receptors were sampled from a woman aged 80 or older in good health.

The gene calls are TRBV5-1 and TRBJ1-2, with no clear D. CDR3 length: 14 amino acids. Germline V lookup: CDR1 SGHRS, CDR2 YFSETQ. Between the trimmed V and J ends, which lost 1 base and 8 bases, there was a span of 15 bases. Written as DNA, the CDR3 is TGCGCCAGCAGCTTGAGTTCGACTAATCGAGGCTACACCTTC. Amino acid sequence: CASSLSSTNRGYTF.

This clonotype was seen repeatedly, ten times or more. The V and J genes are TRBV6-2 or TRBV6-3 and TRBJ2-3; the match to TRBD2 covers 7 bases. The germline V gene has CDR1 MNHEY and CDR2 SVGEGT. The CDR3 extends over 16 amino acids. V trimming: 6 bases; J trimming: 5 bases; junction bases outside the gene matches: 14. CDR3 region: CASRPHSGATGDTQYF. CDR3 nucleotide sequence: TGTGCCAGCAGGCCCCACAGCGGGGCTACAGGAGATACGCAGTATTTT.

The V call is TRBV7-8, the J call TRBJ1-1; perhaps TRBD1 as D (6 bases). V lost 1 base, J lost 6 bases, and 12 bases lay in between. The CDR3 loop spans 14 amino acids. Germline CDR1 is SGHVS and CDR2 is FQNEAQ. Here the CDR3 reads CASSLVRGGAEAFF. The CDR3 region has the DNA TGTGCCAGCAGCTTAGTCAGGGGAGGGGCTGAAGCTTTCTTT.

A word on this clonotype: Mismatch with germline at one junction end may stem from a read error. This chain links TRBV12-3 or TRBV12-4 with TRBJ2-6; TRBD2 matches 8 bases. This CDR3 is 17 amino acids long. Here the CDR3 reads CATSFSGGNSGVNVLTF. CDR3 in DNA: TGTGCCACTAGTTTCAGCGGGGGAAACTCTGGGGTCAACGTCCTGACTTTC.

V gene TRBV7-8 combines with J gene TRBJ2-1; the match to TRBD2 covers 7 bases. Germline V CDR1 and CDR2: SGHVS, FQNEAQ. The CDR3 runs 16 residues. V dropped 1 base and J dropped 8; count of bases not matched to a gene: 11. The CDR3 region is CASSLDASGGWDEQFF. The CDR3, as DNA: TGTGCCAGCAGCTTAGACGCTAGCGGAGGGTGGGATGAGCAGTTCTTC.

J is TRBJ2-5 and V is TRBV7-9; the match to TRBD1 covers 7 bases. Germline CDR1 SEHNR, CDR2 FQNEAQ (reference sequence). V shed 5 bases and J 3 bases; nucleotides not matched to a gene: 6. There are 14 residues in the CDR3. Written as DNA, the CDR3 is TGTGCCAGCAGCCCGGGACAGCCTAAAGAGACCCAGTACTTC. Its translation: CASSPGQPKETQYF.

This clonotype appeared many times. V gene TRBV7-9 combines with J gene TRBJ2-6; D remains ambiguous. The CDR3 extends over 14 amino acids. CDR1 is SEHNR, CDR2 FQNEAQ, per germline (reference sequence). V lost 5 bases to trimming and J lost 4 bases, with 9 bases between them. CDR3 protein: CASSPSSGANVLTF. The CDR3 DNA is TGTGCCAGCAGCCCCTCATCGGGGGCCAACGTCCTGACTTTC.

This clonotype was seen at least ten times. The gene calls are TRBV5-1 and TRBJ2-1; D is unclear. CDR3 size: 11 residues. The germline CDR1 and CDR2 sequences are SGHRS and YFSETQ. Trimming pared 5 bases from V and 7 bases from J, leaving 7 bases between. For the CDR3, the DNA is TGCGCCAGCAGATTCGTGAATGAGCAGTTCTTC. Its translation: CASRFVNEQFF.

This chain joins TRBV5-1 and TRBJ1-1; 9 positions match TRBD1. CDR3 length equals 16 residues. V trimming: 2 bases; J trimming: 4 bases; junction bases outside the gene matches: 9. CDR1 and CDR2 (germline): SGHRS, YFSETQ. The CDR3 coding sequence is TGCGCCAGCAGCTTTACAGGGGGCGCAGGGGCCACTGAAGCTTTCTTT. Protein product: CASSFTGGAGATEAFF.

The genes are TRBV20-1 and TRBJ2-2; D ambiguous. From germline, CDR1 is DFQATT and CDR2 SNEGSKA (reference sequence). The germline V and J ends were trimmed by 3 bases and 1 base, with 9 bases remaining between them. The CDR3 covers 14 residues. The CDR3 region is CSARLSENTGELFF. The CDR3 coding sequence is TGCAGTGCTAGGTTGTCTGAGAACACCGGGGAGCTGTTTTTT.

The chain couples TRBV7-9 to TRBJ2-2, with 7 bases lining up with TRBD1. The CDR3 has 16 amino acids. Germline CDR1 is SEHNR and CDR2 is FQNEAQ (reference sequence). J was trimmed by 0 bases and V by 5 bases; bases with no gene match: 6. Here the CDR3 reads CASSGRQGTNTGELFF. The CDR3 region has the DNA TGTGCCAGCAGCGGAAGACAGGGTACGAACACCGGGGAGCTGTTTTTT.

This clonotype was found many times. This chain uses TRBV20-1 with TRBJ1-2, with D tentatively TRBD1 (5 bases). The V end lost 6 bases, the J end lost 4 bases, and 18 bases lay between the germline ends. Germline loops: CDR1 DFQATT, CDR2 SNEGSKA (reference sequence). The CDR3 sequence is 14 residues long. The CDR3 sequence: CSAPAEGRPYGYTF. Written as DNA, the CDR3 is TGCAGTGCCCCAGCCGAGGGGCGCCCCTATGGCTACACCTTC.

With respect to this clonotype: Compared with germline, one end of the junction differs, possibly owing to a read error. The V call is TRBV15, the J call TRBJ1-2; a weak D match, TRBD1 (5 bases). The CDR3 extends over 19 amino acids. Germline loops: CDR1 LNHNV, CDR2 YYDKDF (reference sequence). CDR3 sequence reads: CATGSRLQELLRGNYGYTF. CDR3 DNA: TGTGCCACCGGCAGCCGACTACAGGAACTTTTACGTGGTAACTATGGCTACACCTTC.

This clonotype occurred many times. The chain couples TRBV20-1 to TRBJ2-7, with 12 bases lining up with TRBD2. The CDR3 is 15 residues long. CDR1 DFQATT and CDR2 SNEGSKA come from the germline V gene (reference sequence). J lost 3 bases, V lost 2 bases, and 5 bases had no gene match. The CDR3 nucleotides read TGCAGTGCTAGACCAACTAGCGGGGGGCACTACGAGCAGTACTTC. As protein: CSARPTSGGHYEQYF.

This clonotype was seen only once. A read error may produce the germline difference seen at one junction end. J is TRBJ2-3 and V is TRBV12-3 or TRBV12-4, with 7 positions matching TRBD2. The CDR3 is 18 residues long. CDR3 sequence reads: CASSLAPASGLSTDAQYF. In DNA form, the CDR3 reads TGTGCCAGCAGTTTAGCCCCCGCTAGCGGATTGAGCACAGATGCGCAGTATTTT.

This clonotype appeared a few times. The rearrangement joins TRBV2 to TRBJ1-4, with D maybe TRBD1 (6 bases). Germline V gives CDR1 SNHLY, CDR2 FYNNEI. The CDR3 spans 15 residues. Trimming took 3 bases from V and 7 from J, leaving 15 bases between them. CDR3 amino acids: CASSDRGHNAEKLFF. Written as DNA, the CDR3 is TGTGCCAGCAGTGACCGGGGACATAATGCTGAAAAACTGTTTTTT. Using reference TRBV2 and TRBJ1-4 for the parts outside the CDR3, the full variable domain is EPEVTQTPSHQVTQMGQEVILRCVPISNHLYFYWYRQILGQKVEFLVSFYNNEISEKSEIFDDQFSVERPDGSNFTLKIRSTKLEDSAMYFCASSDRGHNAEKLFFGSGTQLSVL.

The count of this clonotype is one. This chain connects TRBV5-1 to TRBJ2-1; TRBD2 aligns across 7 bases. With V trimmed by 0 bases and J by 6 bases, 12 bases remained unmatched. The CDR3 is 17 amino acids. Germline loops: CDR1 SGHRS, CDR2 YFSETQ. The CDR3 sequence: CASSLGVTSGARNEQFF. The DNA for the CDR3 is TGCGCCAGCAGCTTGGGGGTAACGAGCGGGGCCCGCAATGAGCAGTTCTTC.

This clonotype was observed many times. The chain employs TRBV27 and TRBJ1-5; D gene ambiguous. Trimming removed 4 bases at V and 3 bases at J, with 7 bases between. Germline V gene lookup returns CDR1 MNHEY and CDR2 SMNVEV (reference sequence). The CDR3 length is 13 residues. In nucleotides, the CDR3 is TGTGCCAGCAGTTCGGATGTCAATCAGCCCCAGCATTTT. This encodes CASSSDVNQPQHF.